Below, one T cell receptor beta chain is given with its context. The target of this receptor is not known. No much larger clone exists at a distance of one base, and base qualities are not known. This specimen belongs to a study of Ad26.COV2.S vaccination and SARS-CoV-2 variants (dated by TCRdb to the early 2020s). Concerning the study at large: Donors in the vaccine arm were drawn from COV1001, a multicentre, randomized, double-blind, placebo-controlled phase I-IIa trial testing Ad26.COV2.S in healthy adults. Dosing of Ad26.COV2.S was intramuscular, at either 5x10^10 or 1x10^11 viral particles, delivered as one shot or as two shots spaced 56 days apart. Sequencing of the TCRbeta repertoire served to evaluate the specificity and breadth of SARS-CoV-2-reactive T cell receptors following Ad26.COV2.S vaccination. The TCR-sequenced set comprised around 30 samples: some 20 Ad26.COV2.S vaccine recipients, 5 placebo recipients and 8 SARS-CoV-2 convalescent individuals. Trial participants were randomized into five groups of five, in which low-dose or high-dose Ad26.COV2.S was given once or twice, or placebo was given on both occasions. Investigators did not know the trial group allocation while performing experiments and assessing outcomes. General findings and caveats noted by the study authors: According to the authors, total T cell responses may have been underestimated by the TCR breadth and depth analyses. After vaccination, substantial breadth of spike-specific CD8+ and CD4+ T cell responses was reported. Ad26.COV2.S recipients had higher spike-specific TCR breadth than placebo recipients (P = 0.0014). The study lacked the statistical power to compare responses across vaccine doses or regimens. Vaccine and placebo recipients had similar non-spike TCR breadth, a finding consistent with the vaccine containing only spike.

The treatment or condition tag for this specimen amounts to: 19 received Ad26.COV2.S at low or high dose, single or two shots; about 5 received placebo; per-sample allocation not given. Repertoires of vaccine and placebo recipients were sequenced from samples taken on day 63 after the first injection. Cohort 1b enrolled around 24 adults aged 18-55 years at a single site in Boston, USA, between 29 July and 7 August 2020. Ad26.COV2.S consisted of a replication-incompetent adenovirus type 26 vector by which a prefusion-stabilized SARS-CoV-2 spike protein from the original Wuhan strain was expressed. The immunoSEQ Assay was used to sequence TCRbeta CDR3 regions. After extraction, genomic DNA underwent amplification by bias-controlled multiplex PCR, followed by high-throughput sequencing. As for how the authors treated the data: Collapsing and filtering of sequences were performed to quantify the absolute abundance of each unique TCRbeta CDR3 region. T cell fraction was estimated by normalizing TCRbeta template counts to usable DNA, with usable DNA measured through amplification of reference genes found in all nucleated cells. Repertoire TCRs were annotated as SARS-CoV-2-specific when V gene, CDR3 amino acid sequence and J gene were exactly matched to a known reactive TCR set. MIRA supplied the reference SARS-CoV-2 TCR set, which was filtered for enrichment in COVID-19-positive ImmuneCODE repertoires so that public or cross-reactive TCRs were removed. Using the MIRA antigens, annotated TCRs were further analysed by specific ORF or by position within an ORF. Depth was the summed frequency of annotated unique rearrangements, while breadth was defined as annotated unique rearrangements over total unique productive rearrangements. Group comparisons of TCR breadth used two-sided Wilcoxon rank-sum tests. This is the immuneACCESS table as TCRdb keeps it, with only in-frame sequences that have V and J called. A part of the clones is gone; compared with another copy, unresolved V genes explain less than half, and the rest is unexplained. That table gives V, J and clone size, and the DNA gave D and trimming. Here the sample has 240,000 or so clones; approximately 87% occur a single time. The ten largest make up around 10% of the sample.

The junction shows trimming of 3 bases on V and 4 bases on J, and the gene matches do not reach 2 bases of it. For CDR1 and CDR2, the germline V gene (reference sequence) lists MNHEY and SMNVEV. Spanning cysteine to phenylalanine, the CDR3 consists of 15 amino acids. Just CDR3 DNA is preserved here, 45 bases in frame from base 1. The receptor chain draws on TRBV27 and TRBJ2-5, and TRBD2 matches 13 of the central bases. The sample consisted of peripheral blood, taken in a trial of Ad26.COV2.S vaccine versus placebo. The clonotype was recovered from a person aged 18-65 years who received the Ad26.COV2.S COVID-19 vaccine or a placebo. The nucleotide sequence is given as TGTGCCAGCAGTTTCAGGACTAGCGGGGGAGAGACCCAGTACTTC. This translates into CASSFRTSGGETQYF.